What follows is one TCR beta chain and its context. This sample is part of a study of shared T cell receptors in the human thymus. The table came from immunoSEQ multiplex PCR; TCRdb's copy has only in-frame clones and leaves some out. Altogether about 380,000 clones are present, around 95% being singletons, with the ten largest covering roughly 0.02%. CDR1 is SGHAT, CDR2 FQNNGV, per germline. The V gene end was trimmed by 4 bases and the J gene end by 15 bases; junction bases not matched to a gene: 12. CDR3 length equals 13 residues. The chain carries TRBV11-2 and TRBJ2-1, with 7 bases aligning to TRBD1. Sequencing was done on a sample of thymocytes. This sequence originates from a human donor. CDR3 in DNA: TGTGCCAGCAGCTCCCCGACAGGGATAAGACTGTTCTTC. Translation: CASSSPTGIRLFF.